The next 9 T cell receptor beta chains were all read from a single sample in a study of T-cell reconstitution after alpha-beta-depleted transplantation in children. Library preparation (for TCRbeta) was performed with unique molecular identifiers. TCRdb re-analysed the PCR reads in MiXCR, keeping a single row per CDR3 protein. Of about 980,000 distinct CDR3 sequences in the sample, about 31% were seen once. The input for sequencing was PBMCs, mostly from graft donor cells, taken 360 days after TCRalphabeta/CD19-depleted stem cell transplant. The receptors were sampled from a boy under three years old who had a stem cell transplant for SCID, so the T cells may come from the graft donor.

J is TRBJ2-7 and V is TRBV3-1; TRBD2 aligns across 7 bases. This CDR3 region has 19 residues. CDR1 is LGHDT, CDR2 YNNKEL, per germline (reference sequence). Germline trimming cut 0 bases from V and 5 bases from J; bases unmatched to any gene: 19. CDR3 DNA: TGTGCCAGCAGCCAAGATCAGGGACTAACCCTGGGAAGGAGGCACGAGCAGTACTTC. Translated: CASSQDQGLTLGRRHEQYF.

This clonotype was detected only a few times. The CDR3 nucleotides read TGTGCCAGCAGCTTCATGGCCTACGTGGGACAGGAAGCGACAAAGACCCAGTACTTC. Translating it yields CASSFMAYVGQEATKTQYF. The rearrangement joins TRBV7-6 to TRBJ2-5, with 8 bases matching TRBD1. CDR3 length: 19 residues. From germline, CDR1 is SGHVS and CDR2 FNYEAQ. The V gene end was trimmed by 3 bases and the J gene end by 6 bases; junction bases not matched to a gene: 21.

A few counts support this clonotype. The J gene is TRBJ1-1, the V gene TRBV6-1; 7 bases are a match to TRBD1. This CDR3 comprises 15 residues. Germline V gene lookup returns CDR1 MNHNS and CDR2 SASEGT. V shed 5 bases and J 0 bases; nucleotides not matched to a gene: 6. CDR3 coding DNA: TGTGCCAGCAGTCCGACAGGGTCGGTGAACACTGAAGCTTTCTTT. Its protein is CASSPTGSVNTEAFF.

The genes are TRBV4-2 and TRBJ2-7, with 10 bases identical to TRBD2. The germline V gene encodes CDR1 LGHNA and CDR2 YNFKEQ. The V and J ends lost 0 bases and 5 bases, in that order; junction bases with no gene match: 7. The CDR3 runs to 16 residues. The CDR3 spells CASSQDGASGGNEQYF. The CDR3 coding sequence is TGTGCCAGCAGCCAAGATGGGGCTAGCGGGGGAAACGAGCAGTACTTC.

This clonotype was seen a handful of times. This chain uses TRBV29-1 with TRBJ2-7; no clear D. Germline V gives CDR1 SQVTM, CDR2 ANQGSEA. Trimming removed 3 bases from V and 3 bases from J, with 12 bases in between. CDR3 size: 13 residues. The CDR3 is CSVDSPGNYEQYF. CDR3 bases: TGCAGCGTTGATTCGCCAGGTAACTACGAGCAGTACTTC.

The chain couples TRBV3-1 to TRBJ2-3; possible D gene TRBD1, 6 bases. Trimming took 3 bases from V and 9 from J, leaving 10 bases between them. This CDR3 comprises 12 residues. CDR1 LGHDT and CDR2 YNNKEL come from the germline V gene (reference sequence). CDR3 DNA: TGTGCCAGCAGCCACAGGGGTAACACGCAGTATTTT. It encodes CASSHRGNTQYF.

This clonotype has ten or more counts. Germline and junction disagree at one end, which may indicate a read error. The chain joins TRBV25-1 to TRBJ1-6; D is undetermined. Germline CDR1 is MGHDK and CDR2 is SYGVNS. The CDR3 contains 12 residues. CDR3 amino acids: CASTEASSPLHF. CDR3 bases: TGTGCCAGCACTGAAGCATCTTCACCCCTCCACTTT.

The rearrangement links TRBV29-1 to TRBJ2-3; the D call may be TRBD1 or TRBD2 (6 bases each). The ends were cut back, 6 bases at V and 1 base at J, with 17 bases in the middle. The CDR3 is 15 amino acids. Germline values: CDR1 SQVTM, CDR2 ANQGSEA. The CDR3 protein is CSVEGLGAGTDTQYF. In DNA, the CDR3 is TGCAGCGTGGAGGGGCTGGGGGCCGGCACAGATACGCAGTATTTT.

This clonotype turned up a few times. V is TRBV5-1 and J is TRBJ2-5, with D unresolved. Germline V gives CDR1 SGHRS, CDR2 YFSETQ. CDR3 length equals 13 residues. Trimming left V 2 bases short and J 5 bases short, with 10 bases between. CDR3 amino acids: CASSLMLWETQYF. DNA of the CDR3: TGCGCCAGCAGCTTAATGCTCTGGGAGACCCAGTACTTC.